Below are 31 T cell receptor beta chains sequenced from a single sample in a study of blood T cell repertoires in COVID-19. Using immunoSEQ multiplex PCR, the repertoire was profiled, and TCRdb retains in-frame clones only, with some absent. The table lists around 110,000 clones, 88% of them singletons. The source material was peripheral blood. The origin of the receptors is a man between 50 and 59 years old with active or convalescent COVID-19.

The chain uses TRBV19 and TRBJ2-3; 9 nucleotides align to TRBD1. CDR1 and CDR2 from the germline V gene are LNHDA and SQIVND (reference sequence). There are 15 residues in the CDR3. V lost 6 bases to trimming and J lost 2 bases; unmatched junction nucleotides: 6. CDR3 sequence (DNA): TGTGCCAGTAGGGACAGGGGAGGATTCACAGATACGCAGTATTTT. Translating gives CASRDRGGFTDTQYF.

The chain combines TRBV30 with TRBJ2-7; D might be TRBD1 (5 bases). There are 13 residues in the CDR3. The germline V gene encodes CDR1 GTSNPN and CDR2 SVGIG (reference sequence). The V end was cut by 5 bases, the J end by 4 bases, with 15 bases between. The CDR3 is CAWVPQGRYEQYF. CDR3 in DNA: TGTGCCTGGGTCCCTCAGGGTAGATACGAGCAGTACTTC.

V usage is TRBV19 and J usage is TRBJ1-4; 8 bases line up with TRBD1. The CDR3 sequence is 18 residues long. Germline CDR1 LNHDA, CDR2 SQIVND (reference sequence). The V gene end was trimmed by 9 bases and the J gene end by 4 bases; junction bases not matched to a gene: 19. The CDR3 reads CASNEAGQAPFGNEKLFF. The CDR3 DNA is TGTGCCAGCAACGAGGCGGGACAGGCCCCATTTGGTAATGAAAAACTGTTTTTT.

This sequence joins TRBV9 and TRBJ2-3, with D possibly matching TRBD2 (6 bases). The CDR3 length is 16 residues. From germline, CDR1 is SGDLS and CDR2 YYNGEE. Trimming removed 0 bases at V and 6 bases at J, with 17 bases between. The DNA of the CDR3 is TGTGCCAGCAGCGTAGATAGGAGGGCCCCGGCTGATACGCAGTATTTT. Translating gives CASSVDRRAPADTQYF.

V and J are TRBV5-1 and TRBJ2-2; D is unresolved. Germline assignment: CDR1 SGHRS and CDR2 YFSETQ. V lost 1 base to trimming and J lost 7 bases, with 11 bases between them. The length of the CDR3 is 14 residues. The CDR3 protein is CASSLLATGGELFF. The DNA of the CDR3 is TGCGCCAGCAGCTTGCTCGCTACTGGCGGGGAGCTGTTTTTT.

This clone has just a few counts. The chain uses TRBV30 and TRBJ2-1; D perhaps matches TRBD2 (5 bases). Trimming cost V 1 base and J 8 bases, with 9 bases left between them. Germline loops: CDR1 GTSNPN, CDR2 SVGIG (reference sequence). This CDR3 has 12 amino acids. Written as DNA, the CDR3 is TGTGCCTGGAGTGCCGCGGGCCATGAGCAGTTCTTC. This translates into CAWSAAGHEQFF.

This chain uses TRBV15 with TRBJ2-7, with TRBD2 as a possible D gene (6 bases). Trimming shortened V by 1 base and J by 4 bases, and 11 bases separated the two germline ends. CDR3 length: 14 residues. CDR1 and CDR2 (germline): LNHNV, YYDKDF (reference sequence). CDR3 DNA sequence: TGTGCCACCAGCAGAGCCGGGGGACCTTACGAGCAGTACTTC. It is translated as CATSRAGGPYEQYF. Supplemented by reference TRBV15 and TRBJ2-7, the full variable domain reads DAMVIQNPRYQVTQFGKPVTLSCSQTLNHNVMYWYQQKSSQAPKLLFHYYDKDFNNEADTPDNFQSRRPNTSFCFLDIRSPGLGDTAMYLCATSRAGGPYEQYFGPGTRLTVT.

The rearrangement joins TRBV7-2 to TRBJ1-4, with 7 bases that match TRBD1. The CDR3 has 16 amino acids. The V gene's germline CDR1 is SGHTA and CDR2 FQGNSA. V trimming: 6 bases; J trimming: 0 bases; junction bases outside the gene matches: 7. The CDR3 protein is CASRRTGVATNEKLFF. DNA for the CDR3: TGTGCCAGCAGGCGGACAGGAGTTGCAACTAATGAAAAACTGTTTTTT. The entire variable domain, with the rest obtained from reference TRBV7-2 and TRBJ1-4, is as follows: GAGVSQSPSNKVTEKGKDVELRCDPISGHTALYWYRQSLGQGLEFLIYFQGNSAPDKSGLPSDRFSAERTGGSVSTLTIQRTQQEDSAVYLCASRRTGVATNEKLFFGSGTQLSVL.

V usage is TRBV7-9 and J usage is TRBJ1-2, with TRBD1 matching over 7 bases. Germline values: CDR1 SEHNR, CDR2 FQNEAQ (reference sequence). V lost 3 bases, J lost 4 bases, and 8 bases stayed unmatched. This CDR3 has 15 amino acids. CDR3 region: CASSLTLDRAYGYTF. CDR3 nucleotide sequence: TGTGCCAGCAGCTTGACCCTCGACAGGGCCTATGGCTACACCTTC.

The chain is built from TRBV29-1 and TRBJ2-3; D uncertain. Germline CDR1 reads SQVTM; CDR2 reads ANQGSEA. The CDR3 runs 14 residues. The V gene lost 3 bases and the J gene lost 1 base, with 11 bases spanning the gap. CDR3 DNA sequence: TGCAGCGTTGAGGATGGGCACGGCACAGATACGCAGTATTTT. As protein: CSVEDGHGTDTQYF.

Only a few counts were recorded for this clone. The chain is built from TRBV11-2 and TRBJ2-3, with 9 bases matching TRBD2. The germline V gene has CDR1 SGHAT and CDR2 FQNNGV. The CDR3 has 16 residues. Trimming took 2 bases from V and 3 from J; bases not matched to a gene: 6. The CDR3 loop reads CASSLLGGRGTDTQYF. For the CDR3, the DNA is TGTGCCAGCAGCTTATTAGGCGGGAGGGGAACAGATACGCAGTATTTT.

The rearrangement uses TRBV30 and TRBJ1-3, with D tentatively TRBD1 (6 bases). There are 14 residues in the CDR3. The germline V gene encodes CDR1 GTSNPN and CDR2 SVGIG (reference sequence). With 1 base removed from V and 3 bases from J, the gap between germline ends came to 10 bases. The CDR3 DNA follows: TGTGCCTGGAGTGCGCCGACAGGTGGAAACACCATATATTTT. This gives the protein CAWSAPTGGNTIYF.

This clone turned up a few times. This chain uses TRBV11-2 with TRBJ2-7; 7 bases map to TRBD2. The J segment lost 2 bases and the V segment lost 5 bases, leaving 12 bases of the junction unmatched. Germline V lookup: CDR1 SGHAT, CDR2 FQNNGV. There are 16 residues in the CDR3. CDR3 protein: CASSPLRRESTYEQYF. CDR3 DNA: TGTGCCAGCAGCCCCCTGAGGCGGGAGTCGACCTACGAGCAGTACTTC.

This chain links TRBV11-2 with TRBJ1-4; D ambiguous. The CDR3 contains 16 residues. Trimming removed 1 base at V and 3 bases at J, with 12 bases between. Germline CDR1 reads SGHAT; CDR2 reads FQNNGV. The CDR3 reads CASSLGLGVSNEKLFF. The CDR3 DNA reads TGTGCCAGCAGCTTAGGGTTGGGAGTGTCTAATGAAAAACTGTTTTTT.

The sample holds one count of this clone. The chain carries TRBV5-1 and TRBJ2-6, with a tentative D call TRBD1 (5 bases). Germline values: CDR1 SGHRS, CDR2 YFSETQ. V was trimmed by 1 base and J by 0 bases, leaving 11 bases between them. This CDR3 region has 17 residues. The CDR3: CASSLRQISSGANVLTF. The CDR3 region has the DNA TGCGCCAGCAGCTTGAGACAGATTAGCTCTGGGGCCAACGTCCTGACTTTC.

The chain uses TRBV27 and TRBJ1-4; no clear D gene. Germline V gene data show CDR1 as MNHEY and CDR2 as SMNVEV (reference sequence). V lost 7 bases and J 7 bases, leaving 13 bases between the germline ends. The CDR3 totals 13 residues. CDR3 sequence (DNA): TGTGCCAGCAAGCAGCCCAGGCGTGAAAAACTGTTTTTT. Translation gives CASKQPRREKLFF.

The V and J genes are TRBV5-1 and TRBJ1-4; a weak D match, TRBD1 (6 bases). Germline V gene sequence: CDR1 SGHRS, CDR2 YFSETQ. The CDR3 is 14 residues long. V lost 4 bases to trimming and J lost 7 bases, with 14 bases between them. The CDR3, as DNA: TGCGCCAGCAGCCCGAGGGGGGGTGCTGAAAAACTGTTTTTT. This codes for CASSPRGGAEKLFF.

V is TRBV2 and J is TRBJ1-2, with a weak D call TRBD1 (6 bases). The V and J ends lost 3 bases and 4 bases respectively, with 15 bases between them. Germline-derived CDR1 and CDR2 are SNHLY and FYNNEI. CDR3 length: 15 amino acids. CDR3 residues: CASSDPGQTAYGYTF. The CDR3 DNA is TGTGCCAGCAGTGACCCTGGACAGACTGCCTATGGCTACACCTTC. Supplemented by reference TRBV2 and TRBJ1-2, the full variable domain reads EPEVTQTPSHQVTQMGQEVILRCVPISNHLYFYWYRQILGQKVEFLVSFYNNEISEKSEIFDDQFSVERPDGSNFTLKIRSTKLEDSAMYFCASSDPGQTAYGYTFGSGTRLTVV.

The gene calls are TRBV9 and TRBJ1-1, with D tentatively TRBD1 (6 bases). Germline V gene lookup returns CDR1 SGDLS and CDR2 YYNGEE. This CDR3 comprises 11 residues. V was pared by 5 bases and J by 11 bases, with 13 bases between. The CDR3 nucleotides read TGTGCCAGCAGGGCACAGGGTAGGGCTTTCTTT. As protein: CASRAQGRAFF.

The CDR3 nucleotides are TGTGCCAGCAGGTCCGGGACAGGGAGCTCCTATAATTCACCCCTCCACTTT. Translating it yields CASRSGTGSSYNSPLHF. The genes are TRBV28 and TRBJ1-6, with 9 bases that match TRBD1. The CDR3 length is 17 residues. CDR1 is MDHEN, CDR2 SYDVKM, per germline. After removal of 6 bases from V and 0 bases from J, the junction contained 6 bases not matched to a gene.

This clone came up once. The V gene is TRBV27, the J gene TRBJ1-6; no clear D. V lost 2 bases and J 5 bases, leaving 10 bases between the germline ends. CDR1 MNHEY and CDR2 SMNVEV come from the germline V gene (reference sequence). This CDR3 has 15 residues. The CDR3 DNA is TGTGCCAGCAGTTTAGGGGAGGGCCATAATTCACCCCTCCACTTT. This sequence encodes CASSLGEGHNSPLHF.

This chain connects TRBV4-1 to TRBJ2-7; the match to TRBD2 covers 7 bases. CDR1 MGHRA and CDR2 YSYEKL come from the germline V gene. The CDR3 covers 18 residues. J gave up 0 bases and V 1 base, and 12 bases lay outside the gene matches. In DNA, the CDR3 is TGCGCCAGCAGCCAAGTCCCTAGCGGAGCGGGGAGCTCCTACGAGCAGTACTTC. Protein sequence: CASSQVPSGAGSSYEQYF.

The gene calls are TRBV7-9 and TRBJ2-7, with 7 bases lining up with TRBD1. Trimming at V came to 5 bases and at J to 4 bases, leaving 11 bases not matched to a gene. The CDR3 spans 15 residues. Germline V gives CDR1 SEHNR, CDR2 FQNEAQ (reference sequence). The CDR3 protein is CASSLPSTGMYEQYF. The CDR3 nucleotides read TGTGCCAGCAGCCTACCCTCGACAGGGATGTACGAGCAGTACTTC.

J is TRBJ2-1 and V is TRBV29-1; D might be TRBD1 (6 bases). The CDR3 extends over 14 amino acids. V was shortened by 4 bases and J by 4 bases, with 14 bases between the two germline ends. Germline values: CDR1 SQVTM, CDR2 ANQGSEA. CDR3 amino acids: CSVARGVAYNEQFF. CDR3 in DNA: TGCAGCGTTGCCAGGGGAGTAGCTTACAATGAGCAGTTCTTC.

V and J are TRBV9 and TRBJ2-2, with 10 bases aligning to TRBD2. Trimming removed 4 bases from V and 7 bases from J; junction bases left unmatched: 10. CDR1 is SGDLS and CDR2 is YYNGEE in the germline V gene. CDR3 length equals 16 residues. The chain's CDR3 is CASSQAGGPSDGELFF. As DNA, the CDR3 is TGTGCCAGCAGCCAAGCGGGAGGGCCCTCAGACGGGGAGCTGTTTTTT.

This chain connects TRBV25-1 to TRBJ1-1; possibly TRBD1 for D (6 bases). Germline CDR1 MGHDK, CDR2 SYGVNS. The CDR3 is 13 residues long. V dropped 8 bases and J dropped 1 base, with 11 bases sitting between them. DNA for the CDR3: TGTGCCAGCCAGGGGCGCGGGAACACTGAAGCTTTCTTT. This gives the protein CASQGRGNTEAFF.

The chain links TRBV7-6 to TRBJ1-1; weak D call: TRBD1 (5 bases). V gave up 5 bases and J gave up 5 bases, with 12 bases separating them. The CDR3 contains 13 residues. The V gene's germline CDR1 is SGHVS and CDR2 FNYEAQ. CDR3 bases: TGTGCCAGCAGCCAAGTGGGGGGGACTGAAGCTTTCTTT. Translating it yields CASSQVGGTEAFF.

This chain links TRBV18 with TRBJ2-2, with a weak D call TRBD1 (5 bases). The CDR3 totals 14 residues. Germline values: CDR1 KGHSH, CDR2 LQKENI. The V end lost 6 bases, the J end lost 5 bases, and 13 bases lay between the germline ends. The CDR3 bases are TGTGCCAGCTCTGGGCAGGGCGGTACCGGGGAGCTGTTTTTT. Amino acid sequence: CASSGQGGTGELFF.

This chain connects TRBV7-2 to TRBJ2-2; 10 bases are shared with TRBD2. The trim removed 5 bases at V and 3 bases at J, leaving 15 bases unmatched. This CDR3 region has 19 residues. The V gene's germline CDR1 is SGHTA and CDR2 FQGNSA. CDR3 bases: TGTGCCAGCAGCCCCGCCCCTCGGAGCGGGAGGGCCGACACCGGGGAGCTGTTTTTT. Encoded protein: CASSPAPRSGRADTGELFF.

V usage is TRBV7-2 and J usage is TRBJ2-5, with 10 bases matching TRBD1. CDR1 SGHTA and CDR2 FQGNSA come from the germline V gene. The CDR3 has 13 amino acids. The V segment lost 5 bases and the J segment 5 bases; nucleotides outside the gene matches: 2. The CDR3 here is CASSMGQGETQYF. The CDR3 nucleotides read TGTGCCAGCAGCATGGGACAGGGGGAGACCCAGTACTTC.

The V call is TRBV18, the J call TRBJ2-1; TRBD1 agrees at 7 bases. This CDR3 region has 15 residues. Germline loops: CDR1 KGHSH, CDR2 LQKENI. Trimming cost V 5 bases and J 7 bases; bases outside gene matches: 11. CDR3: CASSSPGGEGNEQFF. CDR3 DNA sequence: TGTGCCAGCTCATCCCCAGGGGGAGAGGGGAATGAGCAGTTCTTC.